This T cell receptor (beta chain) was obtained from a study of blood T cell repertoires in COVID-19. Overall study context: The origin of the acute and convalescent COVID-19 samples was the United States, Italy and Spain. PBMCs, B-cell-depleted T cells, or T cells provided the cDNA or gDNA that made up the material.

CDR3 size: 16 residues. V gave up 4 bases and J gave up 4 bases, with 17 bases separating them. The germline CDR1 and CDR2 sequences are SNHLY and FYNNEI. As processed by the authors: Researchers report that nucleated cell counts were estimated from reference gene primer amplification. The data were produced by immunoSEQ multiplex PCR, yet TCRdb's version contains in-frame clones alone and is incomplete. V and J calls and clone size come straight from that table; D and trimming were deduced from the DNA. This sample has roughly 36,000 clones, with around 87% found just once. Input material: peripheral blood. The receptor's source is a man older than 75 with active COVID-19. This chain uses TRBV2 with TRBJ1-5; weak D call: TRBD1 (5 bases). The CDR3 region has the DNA TGTGCCAGCAGTGCGGACGCGGGGGTAGTAAATCAGCCCCAGCATTTT. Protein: CASSADAGVVNQPQHF.